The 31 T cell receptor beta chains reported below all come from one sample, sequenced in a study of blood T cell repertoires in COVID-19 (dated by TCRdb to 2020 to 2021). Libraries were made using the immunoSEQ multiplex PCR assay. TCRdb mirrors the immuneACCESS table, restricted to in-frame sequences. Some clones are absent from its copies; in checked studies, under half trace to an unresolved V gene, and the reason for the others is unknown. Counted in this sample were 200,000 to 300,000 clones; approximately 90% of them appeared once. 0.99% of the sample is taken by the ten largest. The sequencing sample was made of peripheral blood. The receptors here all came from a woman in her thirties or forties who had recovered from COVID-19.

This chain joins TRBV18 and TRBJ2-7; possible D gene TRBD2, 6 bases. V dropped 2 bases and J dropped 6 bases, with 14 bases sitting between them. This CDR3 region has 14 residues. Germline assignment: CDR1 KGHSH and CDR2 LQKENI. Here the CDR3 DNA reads TGTGCCAGCTCACCAAACAGCGCGGGGATCGAGCAGTACTTC. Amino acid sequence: CASSPNSAGIEQYF.

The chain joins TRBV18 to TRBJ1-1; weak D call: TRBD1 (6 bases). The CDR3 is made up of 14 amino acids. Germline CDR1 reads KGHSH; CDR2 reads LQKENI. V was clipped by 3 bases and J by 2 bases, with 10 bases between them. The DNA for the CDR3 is TGTGCCAGCTCACCCCTGGACAGAAACACTGAAGCTTTCTTT. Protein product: CASSPLDRNTEAFF.

CDR3 sequence: CASSLGALGLQFF. In DNA form, the CDR3 reads TGTGCCAGCAGCTTAGGGGCCTTGGGACTGCAGTTCTTC. The chain combines TRBV11-2 with TRBJ2-1, with a possible D match to TRBD2 (6 bases). Trimming removed 1 base from V and 12 bases from J, with 13 bases in between. Germline-derived CDR1 and CDR2 are SGHAT and FQNNGV. The CDR3 length is 13 residues.

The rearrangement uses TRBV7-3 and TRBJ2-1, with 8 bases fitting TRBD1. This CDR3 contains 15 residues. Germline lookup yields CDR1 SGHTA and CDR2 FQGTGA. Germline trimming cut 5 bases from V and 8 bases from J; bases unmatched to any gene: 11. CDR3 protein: CASSPRTGPDDEQFF. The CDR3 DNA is TGTGCCAGCAGCCCCCGGACAGGGCCGGACGATGAGCAGTTCTTC.

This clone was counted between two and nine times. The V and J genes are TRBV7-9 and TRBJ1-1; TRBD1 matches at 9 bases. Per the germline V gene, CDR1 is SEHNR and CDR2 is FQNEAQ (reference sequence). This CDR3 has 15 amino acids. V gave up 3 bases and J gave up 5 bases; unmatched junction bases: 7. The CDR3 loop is CASSFPGQGLTEAFF. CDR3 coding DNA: TGTGCCAGCAGCTTTCCGGGACAGGGACTGACTGAAGCTTTCTTT.

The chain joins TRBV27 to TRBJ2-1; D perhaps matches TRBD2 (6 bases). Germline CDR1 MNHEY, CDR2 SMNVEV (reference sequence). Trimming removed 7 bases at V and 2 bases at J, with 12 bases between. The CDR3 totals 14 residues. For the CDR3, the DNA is TGTGCCAGCACCCGGGAGACACCCTACAATGAGCAGTTCTTC. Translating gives CASTRETPYNEQFF.

The CDR3 sequence is CASSTRPSAGEKLFF. CDR3 sequence (DNA): TGCGCCAGCAGCACACGACCATCCGCGGGTGAAAAACTGTTTTTT. This sequence joins TRBV5-1 and TRBJ1-4; D is unclear. CDR3 length: 15 amino acids. Trimming took off 4 bases at V and 7 bases at J, with 17 bases between the two ends. Germline lookup yields CDR1 SGHRS and CDR2 YFSETQ.

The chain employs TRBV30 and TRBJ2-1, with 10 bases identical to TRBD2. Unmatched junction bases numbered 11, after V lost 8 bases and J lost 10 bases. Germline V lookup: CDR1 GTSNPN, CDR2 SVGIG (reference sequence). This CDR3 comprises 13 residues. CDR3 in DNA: TGTGCCAGACGTGCTAGCGGGGGCCGAGAGCAGTTCTTC. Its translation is CARRASGGREQFF.

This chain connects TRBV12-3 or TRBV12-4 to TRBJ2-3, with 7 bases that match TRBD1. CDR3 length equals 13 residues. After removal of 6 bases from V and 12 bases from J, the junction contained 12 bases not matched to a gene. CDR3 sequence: CASSPGGMGAQYF. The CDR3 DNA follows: TGTGCCAGCAGCCCAGGGGGTATGGGCGCCCAGTATTTT.

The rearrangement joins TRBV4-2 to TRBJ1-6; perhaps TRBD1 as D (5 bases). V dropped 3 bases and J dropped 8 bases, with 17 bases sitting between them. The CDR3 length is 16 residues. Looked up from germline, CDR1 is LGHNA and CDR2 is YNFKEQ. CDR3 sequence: CASSHGRGLGDSPLHF. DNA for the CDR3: TGTGCCAGCAGCCATGGGAGGGGCCTGGGGGATTCACCCCTCCACTTT.

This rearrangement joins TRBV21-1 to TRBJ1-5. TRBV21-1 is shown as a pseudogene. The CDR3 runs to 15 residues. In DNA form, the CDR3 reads TGTGCCAGCAGCCCACGCGGGCAGCACAATCAGCCCCAGCATTTT. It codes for CASSPRGQHNQPQHF.

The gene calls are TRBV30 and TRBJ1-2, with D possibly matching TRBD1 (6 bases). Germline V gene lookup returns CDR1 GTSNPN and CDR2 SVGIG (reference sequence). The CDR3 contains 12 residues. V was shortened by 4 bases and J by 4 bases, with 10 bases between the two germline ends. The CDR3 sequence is CAWNRDTYGYTF. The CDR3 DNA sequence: TGTGCCTGGAATAGGGACACCTATGGCTACACCTTC.

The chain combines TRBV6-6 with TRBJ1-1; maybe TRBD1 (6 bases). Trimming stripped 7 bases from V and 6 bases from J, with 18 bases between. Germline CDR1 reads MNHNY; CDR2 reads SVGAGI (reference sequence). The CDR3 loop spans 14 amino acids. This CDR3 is CASTPGGLTPEAFF. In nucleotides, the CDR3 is TGTGCCAGCACCCCGGGGGGGCTCACCCCTGAAGCTTTCTTT.

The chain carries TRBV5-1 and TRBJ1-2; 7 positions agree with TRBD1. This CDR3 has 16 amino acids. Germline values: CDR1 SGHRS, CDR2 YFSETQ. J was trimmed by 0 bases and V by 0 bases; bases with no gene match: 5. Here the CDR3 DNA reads TGCGCCAGCAGCTTGGAGGGGGCCCCAGCTAACTATGGCTACACCTTC. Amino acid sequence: CASSLEGAPANYGYTF.

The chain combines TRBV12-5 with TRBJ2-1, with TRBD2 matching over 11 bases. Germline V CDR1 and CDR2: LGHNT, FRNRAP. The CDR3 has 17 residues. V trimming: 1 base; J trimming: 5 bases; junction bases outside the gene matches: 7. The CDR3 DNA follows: TGTGCTAGTGGTTTGGGACGACTAGCGGGAACTGACAATGAGCAGTTCTTC. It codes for CASGLGRLAGTDNEQFF.

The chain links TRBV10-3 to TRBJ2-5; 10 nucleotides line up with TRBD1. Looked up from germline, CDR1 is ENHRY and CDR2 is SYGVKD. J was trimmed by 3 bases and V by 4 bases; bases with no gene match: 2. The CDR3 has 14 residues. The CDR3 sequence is CAISGGTGEETQYF. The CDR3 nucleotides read TGTGCCATCAGTGGGGGGACAGGGGAAGAGACCCAGTACTTC.

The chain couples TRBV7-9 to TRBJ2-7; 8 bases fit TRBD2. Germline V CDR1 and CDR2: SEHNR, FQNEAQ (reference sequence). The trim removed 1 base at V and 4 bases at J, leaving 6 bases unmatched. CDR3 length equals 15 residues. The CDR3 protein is CASSLGPGGGYEQYF. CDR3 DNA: TGTGCCAGCAGCTTAGGTCCAGGCGGGGGGTACGAGCAGTACTTC.

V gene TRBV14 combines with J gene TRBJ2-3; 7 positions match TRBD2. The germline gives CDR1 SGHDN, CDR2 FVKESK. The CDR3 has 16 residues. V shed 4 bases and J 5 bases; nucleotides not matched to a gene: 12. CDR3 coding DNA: TGTGCCAGCAGCCGGAACACTGGGGCTAGCGGAGATACGCAGTATTTT. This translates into CASSRNTGASGDTQYF.

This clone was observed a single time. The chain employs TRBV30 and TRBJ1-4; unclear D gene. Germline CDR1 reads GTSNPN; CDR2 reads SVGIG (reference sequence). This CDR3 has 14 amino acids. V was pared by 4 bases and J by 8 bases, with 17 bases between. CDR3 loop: CAWTPGLSGEKLFF. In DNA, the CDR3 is TGTGCCTGGACCCCGGGCCTATCGGGGGAAAAACTGTTTTTT.

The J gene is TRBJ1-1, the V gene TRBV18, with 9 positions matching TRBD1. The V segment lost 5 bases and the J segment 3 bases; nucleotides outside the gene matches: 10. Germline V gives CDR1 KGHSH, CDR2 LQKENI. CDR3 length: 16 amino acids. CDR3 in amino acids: CASSITPGQGYTEAFF. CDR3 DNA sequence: TGTGCCAGCTCAATCACACCGGGACAGGGATACACTGAAGCTTTCTTT. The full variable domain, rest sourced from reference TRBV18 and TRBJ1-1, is NAGVMQNPRHLVRRRGQEARLRCSPMKGHSHVYWYRQLPEEGLKFMVYLQKENIIDESGMPKERFSAEFPKEGPSILRIQQVVRGDSAAYFCASSITPGQGYTEAFFGQGTRLTVV.

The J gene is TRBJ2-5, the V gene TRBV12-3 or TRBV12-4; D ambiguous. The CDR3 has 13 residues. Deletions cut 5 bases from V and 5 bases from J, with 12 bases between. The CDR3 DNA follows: TGTGCCAGCAGTCCCCTTACCGGGGAGACCCAGTACTTC. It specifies CASSPLTGETQYF.

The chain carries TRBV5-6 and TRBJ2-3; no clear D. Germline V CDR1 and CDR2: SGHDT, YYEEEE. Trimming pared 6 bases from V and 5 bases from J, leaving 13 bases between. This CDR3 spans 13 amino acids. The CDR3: CASTPLSGDTQYF. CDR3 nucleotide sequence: TGTGCCAGCACCCCACTCTCGGGAGATACGCAGTATTTT.

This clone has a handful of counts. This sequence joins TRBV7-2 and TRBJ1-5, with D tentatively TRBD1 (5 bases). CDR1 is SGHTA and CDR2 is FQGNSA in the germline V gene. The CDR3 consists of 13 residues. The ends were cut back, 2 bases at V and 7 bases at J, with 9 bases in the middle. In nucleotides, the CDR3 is TGTGCCAGCAGCTTACTGGGGGGGCAGCCCCAGCATTTT. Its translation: CASSLLGGQPQHF.

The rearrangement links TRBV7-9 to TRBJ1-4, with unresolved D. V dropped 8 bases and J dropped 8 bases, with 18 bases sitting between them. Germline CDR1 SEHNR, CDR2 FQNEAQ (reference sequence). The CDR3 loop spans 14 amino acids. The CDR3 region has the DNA TGTGCCAGCCGGTCGGGTGGGTTTGCAGAAAAACTGTTTTTT. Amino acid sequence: CASRSGGFAEKLFF.

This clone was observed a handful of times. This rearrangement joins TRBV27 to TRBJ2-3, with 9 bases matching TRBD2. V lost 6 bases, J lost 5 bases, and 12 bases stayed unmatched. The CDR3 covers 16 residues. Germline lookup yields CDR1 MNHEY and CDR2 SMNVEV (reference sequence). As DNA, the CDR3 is TGTGCCAGCAGCCGCCAGACTAGCGGTTTTAGAGATACGCAGTATTTT. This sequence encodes CASSRQTSGFRDTQYF.

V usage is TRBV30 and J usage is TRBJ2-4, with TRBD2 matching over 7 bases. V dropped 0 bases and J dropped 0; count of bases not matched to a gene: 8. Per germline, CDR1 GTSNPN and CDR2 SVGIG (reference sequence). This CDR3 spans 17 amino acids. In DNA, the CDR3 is TGTGCCTGGAGTGTACGTGGGAGGGGACTAGCCAAAAACATTCAGTACTTC. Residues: CAWSVRGRGLAKNIQYF.

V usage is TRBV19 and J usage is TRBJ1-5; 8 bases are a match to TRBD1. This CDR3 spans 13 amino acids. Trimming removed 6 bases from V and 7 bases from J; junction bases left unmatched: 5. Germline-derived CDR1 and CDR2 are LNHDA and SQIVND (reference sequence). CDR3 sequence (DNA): TGTGCCAGTAGCGGGGCAGGGGGCCAGCCCCAGCATTTT. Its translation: CASSGAGGQPQHF.

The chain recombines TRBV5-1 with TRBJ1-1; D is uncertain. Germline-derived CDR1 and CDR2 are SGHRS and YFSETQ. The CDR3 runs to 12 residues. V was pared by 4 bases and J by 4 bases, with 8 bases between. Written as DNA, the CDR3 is TGCGCCAGCAGCCGGGTCGGCACTGAAGCTTTCTTT. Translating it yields CASSRVGTEAFF.

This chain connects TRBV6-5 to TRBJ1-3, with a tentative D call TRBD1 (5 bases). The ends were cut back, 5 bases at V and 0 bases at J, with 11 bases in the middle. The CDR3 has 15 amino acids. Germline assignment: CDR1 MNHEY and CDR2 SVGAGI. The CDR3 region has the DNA TGTGCCAGCAGTAGACAGTTTTTCTCTGGAAACACCATATATTTT. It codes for CASSRQFFSGNTIYF.

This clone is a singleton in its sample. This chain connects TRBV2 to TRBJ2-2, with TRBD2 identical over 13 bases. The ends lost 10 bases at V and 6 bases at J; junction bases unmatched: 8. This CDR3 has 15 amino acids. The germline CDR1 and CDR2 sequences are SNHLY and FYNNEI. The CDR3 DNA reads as TGTGCCACCGCAAGACTAGCGGGAGGCCCCGGGGAGCTGTTTTTT. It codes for CATARLAGGPGELFF. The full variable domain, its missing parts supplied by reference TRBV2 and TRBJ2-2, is EPEVTQTPSHQVTQMGQEVILRCVPISNHLYFYWYRQILGQKVEFLVSFYNNEISEKSEIFDDQFSVERPDGSNFTLKIRSTKLEDSAMYFCATARLAGGPGELFFGEGSRLTVL.

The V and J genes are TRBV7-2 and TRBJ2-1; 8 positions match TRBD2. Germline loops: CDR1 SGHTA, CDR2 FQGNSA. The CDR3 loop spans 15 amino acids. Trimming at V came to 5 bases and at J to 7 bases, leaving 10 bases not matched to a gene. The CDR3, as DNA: TGTGCCAGCAGCCCGCCGGCGGGAGGTCGGAATGAGCAGTTCTTC. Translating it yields CASSPPAGGRNEQFF.